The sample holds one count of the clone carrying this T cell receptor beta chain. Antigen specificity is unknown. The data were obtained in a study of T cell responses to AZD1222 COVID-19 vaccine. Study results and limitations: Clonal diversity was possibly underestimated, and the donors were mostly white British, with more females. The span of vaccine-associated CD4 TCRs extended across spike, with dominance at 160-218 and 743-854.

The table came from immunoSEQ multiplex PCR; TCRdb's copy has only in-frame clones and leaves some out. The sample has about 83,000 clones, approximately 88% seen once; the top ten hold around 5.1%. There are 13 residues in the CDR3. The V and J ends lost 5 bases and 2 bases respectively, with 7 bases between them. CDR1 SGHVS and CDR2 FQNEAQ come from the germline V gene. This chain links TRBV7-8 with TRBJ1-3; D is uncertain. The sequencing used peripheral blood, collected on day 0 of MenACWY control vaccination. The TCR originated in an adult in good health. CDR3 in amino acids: CASSPRTGNTIYF. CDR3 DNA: TGTGCCAGCAGCCCTCGGACTGGAAACACCATATATTTT.